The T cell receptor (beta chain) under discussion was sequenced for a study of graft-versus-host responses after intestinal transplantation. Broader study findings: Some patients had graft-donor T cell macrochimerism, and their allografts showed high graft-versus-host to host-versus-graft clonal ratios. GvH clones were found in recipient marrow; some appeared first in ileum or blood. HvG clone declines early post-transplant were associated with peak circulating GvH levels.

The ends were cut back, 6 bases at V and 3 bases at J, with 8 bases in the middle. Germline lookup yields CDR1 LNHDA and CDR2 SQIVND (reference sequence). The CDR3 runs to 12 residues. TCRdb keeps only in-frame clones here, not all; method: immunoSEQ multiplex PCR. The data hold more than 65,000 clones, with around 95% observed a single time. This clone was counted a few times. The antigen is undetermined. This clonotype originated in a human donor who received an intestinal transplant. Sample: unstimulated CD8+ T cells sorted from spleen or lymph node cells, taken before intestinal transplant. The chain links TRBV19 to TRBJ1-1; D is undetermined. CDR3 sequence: CASSWEDTEAFF. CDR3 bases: TGTGCCAGTAGCTGGGAAGACACTGAAGCTTTCTTT.